The rows below give T cell receptor beta chains drawn from one sample of a study of response to subunit inactivated influenza vaccine. TCRdb reprocessed the RT-PCR reads via MiXCR and lists one record per CDR3 protein. The repertoire has about 240,000 distinct CDR3 sequences, 12% of them found once; the top ten carry less than 8.5%. This material consisted of non-naive T cells sorted from PBMCs, taken less than 15 days before vaccination. These receptor sequences come from a man in his fifties or sixties who received an inactivated influenza vaccine. CDR3s include the opening cysteine and the closing phenylalanine or tryptophan. The D gene is left open where the match is weak. Size values are once, few and many counts, or a class for expanded clones, and some rows have none.

size	V	D	J	DNA	CDR3
once	TRBV5-5	-	TRBJ2-3	TGTGCCAGCAGCACCCAACGGGCCACAGATACGCAGTATTTT	CASSTQRATDTQYF
many	TRBV4-2	-	TRBJ2-5	TGTGCCAGCAGCCAAGATTTTGGAGGGGGGGCCGGCAAGACCCAGTACTTC	CASSQDFGGGAGKTQYF
many	TRBV7-9	TRBD2	TRBJ2-1	TGTGCCAGCAGCTTAAACCGGGGACTAGCGGGAGAGTTCTCCTACAATGAGCAGTTCTTC	CASSLNRGLAGEFSYNEQFF
few	TRBV7-9	TRBD2	TRBJ2-5	TGTGCCAGCAGCTCAACTAGCGGGGAACGTCAAGAGACCCAGTACTTC	CASSSTSGERQETQYF
many	TRBV28	-	TRBJ1-3	TGTGCCAGCAGTTTTTCCAGGACACCGGATGGAAACACCATATATTTT	CASSFSRTPDGNTIYF
-	TRBV12-3/TRBV12-4	TRBD2	TRBJ2-3	TGTGCCAGCAGGGGGACTAGGGGGAGCTCCCCCACAGATACGCAGTATTTT	CASRGTRGSSPTDTQYF
few	TRBV20-1	-	TRBJ1-5	TGCAGTGCAAAGGGGAGGGCGGGGGTCAATCAGCCCCAGCATTTT	CSAKGRAGVNQPQHF
-	TRBV29-1	TRBD2	TRBJ2-1	TGCAGCGTGTCACTTAGCGGGGGGGCCAATGAGCAGTTCTTC	CSVSLSGGANEQFF
few	TRBV3-1	TRBD2	TRBJ2-7	TGTGCCAGCAGCCGCGGCTTCCGGCTAGCGGGGGACGAGCAGTACTTC	CASSRGFRLAGDEQYF
few	TRBV11-2	TRBD1	TRBJ1-3	TGTGCCAGCAGCTTAGTGTCGGGACAGGGGACAGGAAACACCATATATTTT	CASSLVSGQGTGNTIYF
-	TRBV29-1	TRBD1	TRBJ2-3	TGCAGCGTTCGACAGGGTGCAGATACGCAGTATTTT	CSVRQGADTQYF
many	TRBV7-2	-	TRBJ2-5	TGTGCCAGCAGCTTAGGTGAACGGGAGACCCAGTACTTC	CASSLGERETQYF
-	TRBV20-1	-	TRBJ1-2	TGCAGTGCTAGAGTAGTCTTCTTGGAGGACGGCTACACCTTC	CSARVVFLEDGYTF
many	TRBV4-2	-	TRBJ2-7	TGTGCCAGCAGCGCCCGACTGACTGACTCCTACGAGCAGTACTTC	CASSARLTDSYEQYF
many	TRBV28	-	TRBJ2-2	TGTGCCAGCAGTTTATACAGAACCAACACCGGGGAGCTGTTTTTT	CASSLYRTNTGELFF
few	TRBV20-1	-	TRBJ2-1	TGCAGTGCTAGAGCACGCGATCAAGCACGGGCTTATGGTGAGCAGTTCTTC	CSARARDQARAYGEQFF
few	TRBV6-4	TRBD2	TRBJ2-1	TGTGCCAGCGATCTCCCCTCGGGCCCAGAGACTAGCGGGAGGCTAAGCTCCTACAATGAGCAGTTCTTC	CASDLPSGPETSGRLSSYNEQFF
-	TRBV11-3	-	TRBJ2-3	TGTGCCAGCAGCCCGGGGGACAGTGCAATCACAGATACGCAGTATTTT	CASSPGDSAITDTQYF
-	TRBV14	-	TRBJ1-6	TGTGCCAGCAGCCAAGATGGCCGGGGAGATTCACCCCTCCACTTT	CASSQDGRGDSPLHF
-	TRBV18	-	TRBJ2-3	TGTGGCAGCTCTCCGGCGACGGGCCCAGATACGCAGTATTTT	CGSSPATGPDTQYF